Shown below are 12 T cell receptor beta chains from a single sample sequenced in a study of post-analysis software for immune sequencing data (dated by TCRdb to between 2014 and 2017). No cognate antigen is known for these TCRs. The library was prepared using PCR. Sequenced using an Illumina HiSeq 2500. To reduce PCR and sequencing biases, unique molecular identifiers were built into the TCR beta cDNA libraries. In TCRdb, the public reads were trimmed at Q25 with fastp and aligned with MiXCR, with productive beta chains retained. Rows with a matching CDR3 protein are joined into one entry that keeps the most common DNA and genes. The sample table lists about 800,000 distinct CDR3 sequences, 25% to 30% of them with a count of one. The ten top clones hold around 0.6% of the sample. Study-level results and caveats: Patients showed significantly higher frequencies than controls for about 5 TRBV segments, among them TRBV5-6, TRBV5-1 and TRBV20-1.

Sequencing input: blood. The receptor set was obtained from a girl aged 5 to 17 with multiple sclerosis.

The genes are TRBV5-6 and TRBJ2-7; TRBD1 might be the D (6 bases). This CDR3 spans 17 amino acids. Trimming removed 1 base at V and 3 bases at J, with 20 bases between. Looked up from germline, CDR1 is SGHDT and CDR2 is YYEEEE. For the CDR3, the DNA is TGTGCCAGCAGCTTGCCGGTAGGCAGGGGCCCACTCTACGAGCAGTACTTC. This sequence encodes CASSLPVGRGPLYEQYF.

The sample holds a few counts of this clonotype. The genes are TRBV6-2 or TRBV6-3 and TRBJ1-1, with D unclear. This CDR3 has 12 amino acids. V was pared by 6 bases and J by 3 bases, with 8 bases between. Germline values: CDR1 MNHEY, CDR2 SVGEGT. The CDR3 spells CASRVQHTEAFF. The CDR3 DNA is TGTGCCAGCAGGGTCCAGCACACTGAAGCTTTCTTT.

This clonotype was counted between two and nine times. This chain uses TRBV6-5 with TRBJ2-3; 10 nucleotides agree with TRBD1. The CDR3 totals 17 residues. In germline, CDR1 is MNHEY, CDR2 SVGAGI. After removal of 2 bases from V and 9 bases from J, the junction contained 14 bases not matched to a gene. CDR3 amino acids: CASSYIGTGARPGTQYF. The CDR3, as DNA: TGTGCCAGCAGTTACATAGGGACAGGGGCCCGCCCGGGGACGCAGTATTTT.

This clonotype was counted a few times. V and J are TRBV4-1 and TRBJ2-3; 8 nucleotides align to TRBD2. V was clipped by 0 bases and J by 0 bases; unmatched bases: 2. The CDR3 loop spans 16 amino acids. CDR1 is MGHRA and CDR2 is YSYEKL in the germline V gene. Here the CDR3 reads CASSQEQRGSTDTQYF. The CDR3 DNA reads TGCGCCAGCAGCCAAGAACAGCGGGGGAGCACAGATACGCAGTATTTT.

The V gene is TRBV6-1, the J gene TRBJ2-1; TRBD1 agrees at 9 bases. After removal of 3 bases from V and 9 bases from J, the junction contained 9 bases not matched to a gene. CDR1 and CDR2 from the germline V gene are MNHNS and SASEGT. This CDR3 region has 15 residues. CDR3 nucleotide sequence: TGTGCCAGCAGTGACGGGACAGGGACCCCTCGTGAGCAGTTCTTC. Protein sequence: CASSDGTGTPREQFF.

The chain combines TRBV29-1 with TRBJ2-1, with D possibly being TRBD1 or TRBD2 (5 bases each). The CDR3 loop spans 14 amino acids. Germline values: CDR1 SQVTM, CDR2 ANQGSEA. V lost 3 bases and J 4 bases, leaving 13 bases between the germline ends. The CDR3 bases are TGCAGCGTTGATAGGTCGGGACCTTACAATGAGCAGTTCTTC. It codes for CSVDRSGPYNEQFF.

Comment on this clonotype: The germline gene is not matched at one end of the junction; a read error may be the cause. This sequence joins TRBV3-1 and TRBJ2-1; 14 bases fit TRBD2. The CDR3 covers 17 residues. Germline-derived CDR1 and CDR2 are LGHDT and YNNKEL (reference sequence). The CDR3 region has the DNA TGTGCCAGCAGCCAAGGACTAGCGGGAGGGCCCTACAATGGGCAGTTCTTC. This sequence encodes CASSQGLAGGPYNGQFF.

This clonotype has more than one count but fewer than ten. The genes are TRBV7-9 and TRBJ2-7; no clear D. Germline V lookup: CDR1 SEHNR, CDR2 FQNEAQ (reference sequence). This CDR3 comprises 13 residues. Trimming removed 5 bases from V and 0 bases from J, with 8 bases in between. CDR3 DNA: TGTGCCAGCAGCGAGCCGGGCTCCTACGAGCAGTACTTC. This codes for CASSEPGSYEQYF.

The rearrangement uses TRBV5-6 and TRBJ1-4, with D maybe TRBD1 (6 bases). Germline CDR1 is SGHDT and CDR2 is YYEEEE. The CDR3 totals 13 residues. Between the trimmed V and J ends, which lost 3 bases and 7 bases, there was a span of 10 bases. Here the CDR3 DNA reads TGTGCCAGCAGCTCCCGGGGGGCTGAAAAACTGTTTTTT. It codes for CASSSRGAEKLFF.

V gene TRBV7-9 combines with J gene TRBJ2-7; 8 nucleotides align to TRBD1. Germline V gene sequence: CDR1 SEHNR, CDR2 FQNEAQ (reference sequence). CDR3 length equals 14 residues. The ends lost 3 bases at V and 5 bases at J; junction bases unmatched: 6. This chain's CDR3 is CASSLSRGPNEQYF. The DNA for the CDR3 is TGTGCCAGCAGCTTGAGCAGGGGGCCTAACGAGCAGTACTTC.

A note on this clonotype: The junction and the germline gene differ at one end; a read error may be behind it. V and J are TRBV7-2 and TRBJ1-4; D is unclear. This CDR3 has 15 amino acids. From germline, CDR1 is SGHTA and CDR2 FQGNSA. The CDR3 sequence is CASGLAGREGEKLFF. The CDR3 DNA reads TGTGCCAGCGGCTTAGCTGGCAGAGAGGGCGAAAAACTGTTTTTT.

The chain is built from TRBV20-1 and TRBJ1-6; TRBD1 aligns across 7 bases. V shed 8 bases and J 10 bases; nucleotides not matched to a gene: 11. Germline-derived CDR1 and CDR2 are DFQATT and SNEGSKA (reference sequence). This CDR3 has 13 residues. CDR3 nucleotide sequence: TGCAGTATAGGGGGCACAGAGAGCTCACCCCTCCACTTT. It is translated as CSIGGTESSPLHF.